This TCR beta chain is drawn from a study of blood T cell repertoires in COVID-19. About the study: COVID-19 samples from acute and convalescent phases originated in the United States, Italy and Spain. PBMCs, B-cell-depleted T cells, or T cells provided the cDNA or gDNA that made up the material.

This CDR3 comprises 13 residues. The V end lost 5 bases, the J end lost 0 bases, and 5 bases lay between the germline ends. Germline CDR1 is MNHEY and CDR2 is SVGAGI. Original analysis: Amplifying reference gene primers gave estimates of nucleated cell counts. The data were produced by immunoSEQ multiplex PCR, yet TCRdb's version contains in-frame clones alone and is incomplete. For V, J and clone size, that table is used; D and trimming come from the DNA. The sample yields 240,000 or so clones, 75% to 90% seen once. The gene calls are TRBV6-5 and TRBJ1-3, with unresolved D. Sample: peripheral blood. The source of this sequence is a woman under 40 who had recovered from COVID-19. The CDR3 protein is CASSPSSGNTIYF. CDR3 DNA sequence: TGTGCCAGCAGTCCCTCCTCTGGAAACACCATATATTTT.